This entry describes one T cell receptor (beta chain). In the original workflow: It was from reference gene primer amplification that nucleated cell counts were estimated. The repertoire was sequenced with immunoSEQ multiplex PCR; TCRdb's copy has only in-frame clones and lacks some. The V and J calls and the clone size are those of that table, but D and trimming were determined from the DNA. The sample shows under 450,000 clones, approximately 89% of them seen only once. The data are from a study of blood T cell repertoires in COVID-19. Looking at the study overall: T cells, B-cell-depleted T cells, or PBMCs supplied cDNA or gDNA.

Participants had their cohort set by participant-reported clinical history. Exposed volunteers were people who met a COVID-19 case within 2 weeks before study entry. The CDR3 is 14 residues long. Trimming cost V 5 bases and J 1 base, with 11 bases left between them. CDR1 is PRHDT, CDR2 FYEKMQ, per germline (reference sequence). The sequence was obtained from a woman aged 40 to 50 who had been exposed to COVID-19. The specimen was PBMCs or T cells enriched from blood (not recorded which). This chain joins TRBV13 and TRBJ1-1, with a weak D call TRBD1 (5 bases). CDR3 nucleotide sequence: TGTGCCAGCAGCCCTGTAGGGGCGAACACTGAAGCTTTCTTT. Its translation: CASSPVGANTEAFF.